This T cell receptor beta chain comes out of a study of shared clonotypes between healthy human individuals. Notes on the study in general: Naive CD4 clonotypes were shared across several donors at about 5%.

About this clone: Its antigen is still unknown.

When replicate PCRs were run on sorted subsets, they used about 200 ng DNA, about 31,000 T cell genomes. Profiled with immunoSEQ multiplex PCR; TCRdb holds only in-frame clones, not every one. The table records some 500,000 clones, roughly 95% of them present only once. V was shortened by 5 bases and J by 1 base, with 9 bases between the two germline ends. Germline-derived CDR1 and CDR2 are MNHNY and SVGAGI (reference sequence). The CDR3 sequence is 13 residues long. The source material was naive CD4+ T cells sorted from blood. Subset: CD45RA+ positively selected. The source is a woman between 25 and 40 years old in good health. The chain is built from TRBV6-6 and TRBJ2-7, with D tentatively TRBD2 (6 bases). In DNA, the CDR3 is TGTGCCAGCAGTGGCGGGATTTCCTACGAGCAGTACTTC. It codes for CASSGGISYEQYF.